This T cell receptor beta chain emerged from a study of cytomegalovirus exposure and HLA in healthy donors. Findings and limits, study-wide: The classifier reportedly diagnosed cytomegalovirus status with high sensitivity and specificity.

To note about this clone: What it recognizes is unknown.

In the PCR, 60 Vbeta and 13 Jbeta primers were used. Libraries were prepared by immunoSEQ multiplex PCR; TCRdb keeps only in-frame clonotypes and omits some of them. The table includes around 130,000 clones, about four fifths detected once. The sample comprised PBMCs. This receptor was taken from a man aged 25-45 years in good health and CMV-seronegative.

The CDR3 DNA sequence: TGTGCCAGCAGATTGTCTAGCGGGAGCTATGAGCAGTTCTTC. Encoded protein: CASRLSSGSYEQFF. This chain uses TRBV7-3 with TRBJ2-1; 10 bases match TRBD2. Per germline, CDR1 SGHTA and CDR2 FQGTGA. The CDR3 is 14 residues long. With 6 bases clipped from V and 8 bases from J, the junction kept 7 bases outside the gene matches.